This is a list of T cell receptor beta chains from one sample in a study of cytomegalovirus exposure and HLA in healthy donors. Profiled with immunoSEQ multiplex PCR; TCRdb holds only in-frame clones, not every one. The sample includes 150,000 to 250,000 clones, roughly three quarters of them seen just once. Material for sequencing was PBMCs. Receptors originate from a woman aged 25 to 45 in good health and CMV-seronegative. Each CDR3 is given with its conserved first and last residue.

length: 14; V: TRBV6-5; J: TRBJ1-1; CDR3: CASSPPGRARLAFF
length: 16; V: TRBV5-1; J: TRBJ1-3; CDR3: CASRRDRSYSGNTIYF
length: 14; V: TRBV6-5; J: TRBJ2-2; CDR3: CASSYSGGPGELFF
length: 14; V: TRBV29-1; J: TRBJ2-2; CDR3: CSVSRGLLTGELFF
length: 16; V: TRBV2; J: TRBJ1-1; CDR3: CASSEGPTGVGTEAFF
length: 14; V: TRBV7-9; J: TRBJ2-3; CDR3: CASSLGGEWDTQYF
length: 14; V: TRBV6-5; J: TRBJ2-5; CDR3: CASSYRRGRETQYF
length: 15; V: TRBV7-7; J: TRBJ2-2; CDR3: CASRQELGSTGELFF
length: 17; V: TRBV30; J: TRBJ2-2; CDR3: CAWSVFGGLGTGGELFF
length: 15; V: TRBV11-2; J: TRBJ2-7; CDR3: CASSATSGILYEQYF
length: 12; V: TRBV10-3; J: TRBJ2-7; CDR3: CAISEETYEQYF
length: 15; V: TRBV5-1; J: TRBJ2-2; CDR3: CASSVGAPNTGELFF
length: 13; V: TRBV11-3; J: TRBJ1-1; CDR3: CASSIQQHTEAFF
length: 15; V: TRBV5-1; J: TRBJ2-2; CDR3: CASKGLEANTGELFF
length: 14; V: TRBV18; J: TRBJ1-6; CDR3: CASSPRQGRSPLHF
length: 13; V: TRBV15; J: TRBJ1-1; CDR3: CATSLGGDTEAFF
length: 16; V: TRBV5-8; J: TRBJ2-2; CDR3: CASSYHSGTNTGELFF
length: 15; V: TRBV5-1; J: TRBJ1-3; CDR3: CASSLQGSLGNTIYF
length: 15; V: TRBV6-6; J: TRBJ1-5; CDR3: CASSLKGGSGQPQHF
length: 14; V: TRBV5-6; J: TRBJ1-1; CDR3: CASSRTGLNTEAFF
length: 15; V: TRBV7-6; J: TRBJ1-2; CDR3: CASSLGGGGNYGYTF
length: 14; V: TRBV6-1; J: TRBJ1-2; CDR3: CASRHPGITYGYTF